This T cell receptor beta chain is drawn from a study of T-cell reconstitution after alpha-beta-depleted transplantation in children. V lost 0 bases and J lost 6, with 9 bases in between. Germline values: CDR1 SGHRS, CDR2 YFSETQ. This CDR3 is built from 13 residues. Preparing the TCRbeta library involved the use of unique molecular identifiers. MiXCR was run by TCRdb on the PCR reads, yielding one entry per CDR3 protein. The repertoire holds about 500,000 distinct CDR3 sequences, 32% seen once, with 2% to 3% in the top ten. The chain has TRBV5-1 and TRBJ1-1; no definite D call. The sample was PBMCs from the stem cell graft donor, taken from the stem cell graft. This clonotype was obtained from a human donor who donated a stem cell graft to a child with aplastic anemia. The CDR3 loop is CASSLAELSEAFF. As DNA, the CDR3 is TGCGCCAGCAGCTTGGCGGAGTTATCTGAAGCTTTCTTT.